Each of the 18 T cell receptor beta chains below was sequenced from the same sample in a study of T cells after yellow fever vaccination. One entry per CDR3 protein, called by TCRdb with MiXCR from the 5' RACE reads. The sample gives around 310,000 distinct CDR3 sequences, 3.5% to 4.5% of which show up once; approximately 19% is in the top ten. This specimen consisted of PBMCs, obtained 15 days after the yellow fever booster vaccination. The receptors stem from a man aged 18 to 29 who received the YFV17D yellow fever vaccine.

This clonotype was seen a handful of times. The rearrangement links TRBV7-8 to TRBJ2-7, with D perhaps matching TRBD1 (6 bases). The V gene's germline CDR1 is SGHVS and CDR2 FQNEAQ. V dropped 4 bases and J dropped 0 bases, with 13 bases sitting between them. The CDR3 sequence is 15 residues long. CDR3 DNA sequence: TGTGCCAGCAGCTCTAGGACAGAGAGCTCCTACGAGCAGTACTTC. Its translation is CASSSRTESSYEQYF. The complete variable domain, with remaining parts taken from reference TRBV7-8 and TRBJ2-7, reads GAGVSQSPRYKVAKRGQDVALRCDPISGHVSLFWYQQALGQGPEFLTYFQNEAQLDKSGLPSDRFFAERPEGSVSTLKIQRTQQEDSAVYLCASSSRTESSYEQYFGPGTRLTVT.

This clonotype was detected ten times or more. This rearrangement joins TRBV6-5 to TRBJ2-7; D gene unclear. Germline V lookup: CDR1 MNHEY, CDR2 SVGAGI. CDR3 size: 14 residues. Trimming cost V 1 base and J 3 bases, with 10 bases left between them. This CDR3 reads CASSYYPRFYEQYF. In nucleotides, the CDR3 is TGTGCCAGCAGTTACTACCCACGCTTCTACGAGCAGTACTTC.

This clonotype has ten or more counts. The CDR3 is CASSSPGPGANVLTF. CDR3 coding DNA: TGTGCCAGCAGCTCTCCCGGGCCAGGGGCCAACGTCCTGACTTTC. The chain couples TRBV5-5 to TRBJ2-6; D call uncertain. V dropped 3 bases and J dropped 4 bases, with 11 bases sitting between them. The CDR3 has 15 residues. Germline values: CDR1 SGHKS, CDR2 YYEKEE (reference sequence).

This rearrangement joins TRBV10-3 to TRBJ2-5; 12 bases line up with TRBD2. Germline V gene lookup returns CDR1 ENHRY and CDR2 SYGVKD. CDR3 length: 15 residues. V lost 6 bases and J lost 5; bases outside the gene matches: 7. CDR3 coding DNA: TGTGCCATCAGCATGACTAGCGGGGGTACCGAGACCCAGTACTTC. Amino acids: CAISMTSGGTETQYF.

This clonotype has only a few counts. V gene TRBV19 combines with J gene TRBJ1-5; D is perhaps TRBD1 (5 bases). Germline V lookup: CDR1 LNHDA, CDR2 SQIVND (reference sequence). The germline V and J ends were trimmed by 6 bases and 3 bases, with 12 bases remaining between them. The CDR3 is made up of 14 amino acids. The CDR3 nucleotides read TGTGCCAGTAGCTTAGGGGAGGTCAATCAGCCCCAGCATTTT. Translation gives CASSLGEVNQPQHF.

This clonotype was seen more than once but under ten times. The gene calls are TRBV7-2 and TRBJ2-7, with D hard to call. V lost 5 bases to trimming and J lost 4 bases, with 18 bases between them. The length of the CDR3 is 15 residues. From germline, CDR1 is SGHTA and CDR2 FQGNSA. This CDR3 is CASSLLVGPGYEQYV. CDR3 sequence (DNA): TGTGCCAGCAGCCTCCTCGTTGGCCCTGGTTACGAGCAGTACGTC.

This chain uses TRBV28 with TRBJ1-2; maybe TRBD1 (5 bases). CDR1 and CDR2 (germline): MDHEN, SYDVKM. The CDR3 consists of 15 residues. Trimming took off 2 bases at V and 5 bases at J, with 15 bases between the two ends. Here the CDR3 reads CASSLGGLRTYGYTF. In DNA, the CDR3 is TGTGCCAGCAGTTTAGGGGGTCTAAGAACTTATGGCTACACCTTC.

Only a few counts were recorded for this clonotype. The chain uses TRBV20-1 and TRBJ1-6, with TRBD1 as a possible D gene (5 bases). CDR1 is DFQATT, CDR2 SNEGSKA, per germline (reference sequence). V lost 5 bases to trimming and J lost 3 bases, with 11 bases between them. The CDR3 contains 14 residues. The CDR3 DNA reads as TGCAGTGCTCCCGCGGGGGACTATAATTCACCCCTCCACTTT. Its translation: CSAPAGDYNSPLHF.

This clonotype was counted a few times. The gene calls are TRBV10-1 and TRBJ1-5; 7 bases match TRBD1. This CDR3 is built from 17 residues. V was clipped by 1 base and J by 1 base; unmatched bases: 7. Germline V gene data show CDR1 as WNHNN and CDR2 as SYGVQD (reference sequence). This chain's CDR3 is CASSEFKQQGSNQPQHF. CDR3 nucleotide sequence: TGCGCCAGCAGTGAGTTCAAGCAACAGGGGAGCAATCAGCCCCAGCATTTT.

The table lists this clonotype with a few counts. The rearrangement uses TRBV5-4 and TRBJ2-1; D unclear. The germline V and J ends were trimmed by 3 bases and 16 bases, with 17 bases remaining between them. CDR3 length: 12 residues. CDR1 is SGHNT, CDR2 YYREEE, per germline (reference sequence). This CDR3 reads CASSSSFDTPFF. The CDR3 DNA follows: TGTGCCAGCAGCTCCTCCTTCGACACCCCCTTCTTC. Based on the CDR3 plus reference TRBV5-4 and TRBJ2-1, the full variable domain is ETGVTQSPTHLIKTRGQQVTLRCSSQSGHNTVSWYQQALGQGPQFIFQYYREEENGRGNFPPRFSGLQFPNYSSELNVNALELDDSALYLCASSSSFDTPFFGPGTRLTVL.

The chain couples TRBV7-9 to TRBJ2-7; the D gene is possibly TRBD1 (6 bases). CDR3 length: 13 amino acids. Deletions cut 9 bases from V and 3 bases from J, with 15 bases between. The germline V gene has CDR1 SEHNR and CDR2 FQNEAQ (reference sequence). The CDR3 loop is CASTGTPYYEQYF. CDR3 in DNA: TGTGCCAGTACCGGGACACCTTACTACGAGCAGTACTTC.

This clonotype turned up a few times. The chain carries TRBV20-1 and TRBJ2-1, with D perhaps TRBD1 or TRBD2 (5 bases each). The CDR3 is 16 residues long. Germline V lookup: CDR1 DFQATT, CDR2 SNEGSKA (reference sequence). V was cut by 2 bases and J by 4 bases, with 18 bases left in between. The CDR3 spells CSARSYGTPSYNEQFF. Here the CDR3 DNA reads TGCAGTGCTAGAAGCTACGGGACGCCATCGTACAATGAGCAGTTCTTC.

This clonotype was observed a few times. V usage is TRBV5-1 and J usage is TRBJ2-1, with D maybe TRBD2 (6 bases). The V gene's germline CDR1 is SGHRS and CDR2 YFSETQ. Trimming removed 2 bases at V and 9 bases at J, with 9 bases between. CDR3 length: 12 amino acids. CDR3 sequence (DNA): TGCGCCAGCAGCTTCAAGGGACTTGAGCAGTTCTTC. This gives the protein CASSFKGLEQFF.

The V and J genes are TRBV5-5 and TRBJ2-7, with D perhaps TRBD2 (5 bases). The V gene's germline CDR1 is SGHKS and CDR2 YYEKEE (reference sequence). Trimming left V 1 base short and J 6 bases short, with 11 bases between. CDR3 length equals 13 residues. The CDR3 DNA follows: TGTGCCAGCAGCTTGTCGGGGTATTTCGAGCAGTACGTC. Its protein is CASSLSGYFEQYV.

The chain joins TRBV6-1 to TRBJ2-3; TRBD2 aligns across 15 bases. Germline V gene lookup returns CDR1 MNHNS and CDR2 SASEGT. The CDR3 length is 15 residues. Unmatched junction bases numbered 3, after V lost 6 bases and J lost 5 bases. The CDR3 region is CASRGLAGGKDTQYF. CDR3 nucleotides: TGTGCCAGCAGGGGACTAGCGGGGGGAAAAGATACGCAGTATTTT.

The CDR3 here is CASSFGQTGELFF. For the CDR3, the DNA is TGTGCCAGCAGCTTCGGGCAGACCGGGGAGCTGTTTTTT. This sequence joins TRBV5-6 and TRBJ2-2; D gene ambiguous. The CDR3 contains 13 residues. The germline V and J ends were trimmed by 2 bases and 5 bases, with 7 bases remaining between them. CDR1 is SGHDT and CDR2 is YYEEEE in the germline V gene. Full variable domain (missing parts from reference TRBV5-6 and TRBJ2-2): DAGVTQSPTHLIKTRGQQVTLRCSPKSGHDTVSWYQQALGQGPQFIFQYYEEEERQRGNFPDRFSGHQFPNYSSELNVNALLLGDSALYLCASSFGQTGELFFGEGSRLTVL.

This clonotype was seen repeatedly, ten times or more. The CDR3 protein is CASSDPTGVPYEQYV. CDR3 DNA sequence: TGTGCCAGCAGTGACCCCACAGGGGTCCCCTACGAGCAGTACGTC. The genes are TRBV6-4 and TRBJ2-7; TRBD1 matches 7 bases. CDR3 length: 15 residues. The J segment lost 2 bases and the V segment lost 2 bases, leaving 6 bases of the junction unmatched. Germline loops: CDR1 MRHNA, CDR2 SNTAGT.

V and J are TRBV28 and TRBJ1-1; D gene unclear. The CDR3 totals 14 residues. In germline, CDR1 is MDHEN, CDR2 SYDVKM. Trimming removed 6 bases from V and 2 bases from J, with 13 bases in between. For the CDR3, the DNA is TGTGCCAGCAGGATCCCGGAGGGAAACACTGAAGCTTTCTTT. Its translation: CASRIPEGNTEAFF.